This T cell receptor beta chain was captured in a study of early stage breast cancer tumors. Study overall: Most invasive tumors, twelve of 16, were ER+/PR+/HER2-. Study-wide results and caveats: Unsorted bulk genomic DNA sequencing lacked pairing and functional marker data. Enriched TCRB sequences shared across patients were mostly commonly generated sequences.

The table came from immunoSEQ multiplex PCR; TCRdb's copy has only in-frame clones and leaves some out. The sample has some 20,000 clones, about 86% seen once. This clone was seen just once. The antigen is unknown. Trimming pared 2 bases from V and 4 bases from J, leaving 3 bases between. Germline V CDR1 and CDR2: WSHSY, SAAADI. The CDR3 spans 12 residues. The receptor comes from a person between 65 and 79 years old with breast cancer. The chain couples TRBV10-2 to TRBJ1-3, with unresolved D. Sequencing used blood. CDR3 loop: CASSEAGNTIYF. CDR3 nucleotide sequence: TGCGCCAGCAGTGAGGCGGGAAACACCATATATTTT.